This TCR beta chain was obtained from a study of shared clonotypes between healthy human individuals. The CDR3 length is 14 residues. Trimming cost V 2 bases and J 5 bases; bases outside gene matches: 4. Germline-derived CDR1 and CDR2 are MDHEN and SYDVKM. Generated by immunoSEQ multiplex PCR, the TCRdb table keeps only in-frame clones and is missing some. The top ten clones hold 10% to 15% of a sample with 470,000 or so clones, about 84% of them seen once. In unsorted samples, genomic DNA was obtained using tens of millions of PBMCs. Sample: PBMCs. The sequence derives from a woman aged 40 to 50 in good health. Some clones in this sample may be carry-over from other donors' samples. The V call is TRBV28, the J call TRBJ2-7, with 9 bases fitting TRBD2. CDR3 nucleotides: TGTGCCAGCAGTTTAAGTAGCGGGAGTCACGAGCAGTACTTC. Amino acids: CASSLSSGSHEQYF.